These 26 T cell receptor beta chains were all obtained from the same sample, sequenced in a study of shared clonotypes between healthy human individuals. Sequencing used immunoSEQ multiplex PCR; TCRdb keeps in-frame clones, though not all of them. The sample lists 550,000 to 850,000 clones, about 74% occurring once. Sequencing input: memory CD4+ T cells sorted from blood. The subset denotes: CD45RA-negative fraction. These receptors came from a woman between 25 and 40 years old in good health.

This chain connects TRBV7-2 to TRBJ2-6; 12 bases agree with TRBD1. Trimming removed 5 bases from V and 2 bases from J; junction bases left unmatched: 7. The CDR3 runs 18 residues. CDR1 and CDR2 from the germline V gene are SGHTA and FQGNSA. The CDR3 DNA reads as TGTGCCAGCAGCACCGGGACAGGGGGCGATCCTGGGGCCAACGTCCTGACTTTC. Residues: CASSTGTGGDPGANVLTF.

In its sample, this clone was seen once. The CDR3 region is CAWSRLGGDNQPQHF. In DNA form, the CDR3 reads TGTGCCTGGAGTAGGCTGGGGGGCGATAATCAGCCCCAGCATTTT. The chain joins TRBV30 to TRBJ1-5; D possibly corresponds to TRBD1 (6 bases). Between the trimmed V and J ends, which lost 2 bases and 4 bases, there was a span of 15 bases. The CDR3 spans 15 residues. Germline CDR1 is GTSNPN and CDR2 is SVGIG (reference sequence). Together with reference TRBV30 and TRBJ1-5, the CDR3 gives the full variable domain: SQTIHQWPATLVQPVGSPLSLECTVEGTSNPNLYWYRQAAGRGLQLLFYSVGIGQISSEVPQNLSASRPQDRQFILSSKKLLLSDSGFYLCAWSRLGGDNQPQHFGDGTRLSIL.

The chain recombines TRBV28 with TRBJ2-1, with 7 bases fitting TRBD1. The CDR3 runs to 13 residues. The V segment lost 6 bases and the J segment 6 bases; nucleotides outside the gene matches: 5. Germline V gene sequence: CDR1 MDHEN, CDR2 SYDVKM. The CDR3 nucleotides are TGTGCCAGCAGGCCACAGGGGACCAATGAGCAGTTCTTC. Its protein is CASRPQGTNEQFF.

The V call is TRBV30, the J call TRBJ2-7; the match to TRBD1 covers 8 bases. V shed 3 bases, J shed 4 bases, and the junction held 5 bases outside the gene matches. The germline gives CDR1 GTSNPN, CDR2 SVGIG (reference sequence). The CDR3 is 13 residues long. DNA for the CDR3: TGTGCCTGGAGGAAGACAGGGGCGTACGAGCAGTACTTC. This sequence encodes CAWRKTGAYEQYF.

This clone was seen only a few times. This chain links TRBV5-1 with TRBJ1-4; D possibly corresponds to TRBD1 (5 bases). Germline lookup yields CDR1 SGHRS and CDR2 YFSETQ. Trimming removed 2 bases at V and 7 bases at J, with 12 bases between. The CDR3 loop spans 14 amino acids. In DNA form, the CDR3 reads TGCGCCAGCAGCTTCAGGGATCCGGGTGAAAAACTGTTTTTT. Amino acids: CASSFRDPGEKLFF.

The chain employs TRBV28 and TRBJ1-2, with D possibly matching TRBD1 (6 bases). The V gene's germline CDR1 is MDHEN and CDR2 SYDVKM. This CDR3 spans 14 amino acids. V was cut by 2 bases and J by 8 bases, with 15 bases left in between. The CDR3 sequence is CASSLTGRSRGYTF. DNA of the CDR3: TGTGCCAGCAGTTTAACAGGGAGGTCGAGGGGCTACACCTTC.

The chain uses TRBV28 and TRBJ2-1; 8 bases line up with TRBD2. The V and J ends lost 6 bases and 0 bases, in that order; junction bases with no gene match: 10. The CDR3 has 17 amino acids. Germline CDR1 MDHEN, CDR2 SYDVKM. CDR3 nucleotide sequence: TGTGCCAGCAGGCGCGGGAGGTCTCAGAGCTCCTACAATGAGCAGTTCTTC. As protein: CASRRGRSQSSYNEQFF.

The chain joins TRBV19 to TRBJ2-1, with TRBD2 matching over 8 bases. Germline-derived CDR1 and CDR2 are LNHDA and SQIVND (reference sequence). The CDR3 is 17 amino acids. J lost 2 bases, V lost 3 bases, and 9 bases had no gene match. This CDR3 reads CASSITGGRRTYNEQFF. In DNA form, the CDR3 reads TGTGCCAGTAGTATTACTGGCGGGAGGAGAACCTACAATGAGCAGTTCTTC. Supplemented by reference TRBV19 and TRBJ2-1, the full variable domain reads DGGITQSPKYLFRKEGQNVTLSCEQNLNHDAMYWYRQDPGQGLRLIYYSQIVNDFQKGDIAEGYSVSREKKESFPLTVTSAQKNPTAFYLCASSITGGRRTYNEQFFGPGTRLTVL.

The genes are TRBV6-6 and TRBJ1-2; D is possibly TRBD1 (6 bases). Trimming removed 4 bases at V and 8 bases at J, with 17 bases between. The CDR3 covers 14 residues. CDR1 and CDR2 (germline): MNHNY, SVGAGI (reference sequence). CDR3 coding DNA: TGTGCCAGCAGTTTACGGACAGACGCTAAGGGCTACACCTTC. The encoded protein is CASSLRTDAKGYTF.

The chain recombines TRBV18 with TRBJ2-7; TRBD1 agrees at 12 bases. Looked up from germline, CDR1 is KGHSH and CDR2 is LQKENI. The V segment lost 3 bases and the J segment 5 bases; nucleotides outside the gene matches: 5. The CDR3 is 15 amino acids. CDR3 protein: CASSPPGQGAHEQYF. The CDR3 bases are TGTGCCAGCTCACCTCCGGGACAGGGGGCCCACGAGCAGTACTTC.

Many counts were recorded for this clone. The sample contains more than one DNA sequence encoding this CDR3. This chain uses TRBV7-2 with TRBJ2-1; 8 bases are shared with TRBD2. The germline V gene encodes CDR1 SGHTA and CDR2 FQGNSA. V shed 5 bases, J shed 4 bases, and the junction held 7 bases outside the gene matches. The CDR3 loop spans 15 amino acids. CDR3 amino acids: CASSAGTRLYNEQFF. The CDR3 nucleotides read TGTGCCAGCAGCGCCGGGACTAGGTTATACAATGAGCAGTTCTTC.

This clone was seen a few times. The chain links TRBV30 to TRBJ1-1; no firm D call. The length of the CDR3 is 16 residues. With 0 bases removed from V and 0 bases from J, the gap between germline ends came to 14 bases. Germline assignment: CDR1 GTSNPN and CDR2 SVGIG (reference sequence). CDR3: CAWSVQLRSLNTEAFF. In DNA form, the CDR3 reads TGTGCCTGGAGTGTACAGCTCAGGTCCTTGAACACTGAAGCTTTCTTT.

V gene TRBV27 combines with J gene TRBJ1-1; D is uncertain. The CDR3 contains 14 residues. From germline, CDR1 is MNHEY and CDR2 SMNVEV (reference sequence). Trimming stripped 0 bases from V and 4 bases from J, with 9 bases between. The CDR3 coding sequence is TGTGCCAGCAGTTTATCCTGGCAGTCCACTGAAGCTTTCTTT. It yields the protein CASSLSWQSTEAFF.

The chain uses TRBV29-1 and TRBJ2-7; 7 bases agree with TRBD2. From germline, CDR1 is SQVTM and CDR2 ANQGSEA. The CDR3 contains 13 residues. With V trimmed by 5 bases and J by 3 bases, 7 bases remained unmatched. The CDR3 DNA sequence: TGCAGCGTTACTAGCGTACTCAACTACGAGCAGTACTTC. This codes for CSVTSVLNYEQYF.

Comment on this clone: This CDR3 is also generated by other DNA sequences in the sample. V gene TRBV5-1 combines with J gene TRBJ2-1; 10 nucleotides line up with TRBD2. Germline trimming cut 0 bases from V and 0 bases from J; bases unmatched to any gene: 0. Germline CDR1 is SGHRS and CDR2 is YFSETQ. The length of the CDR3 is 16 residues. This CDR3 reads CASSLASGSSYNEQFF. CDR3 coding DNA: TGCGCCAGCAGCTTGGCTAGCGGGAGCTCCTACAATGAGCAGTTCTTC.

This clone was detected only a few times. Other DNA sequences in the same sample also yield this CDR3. The CDR3 sequence is CAIGGNTEAFF. The CDR3 DNA reads as TGTGCCATCGGGGGGAACACTGAAGCTTTCTTT. V usage is TRBV10-3 and J usage is TRBJ1-1; the D gene is possibly TRBD1 (5 bases). Germline CDR1 is ENHRY and CDR2 is SYGVKD. CDR3 length: 11 residues. V lost 8 bases and J lost 1, with 5 bases in between.

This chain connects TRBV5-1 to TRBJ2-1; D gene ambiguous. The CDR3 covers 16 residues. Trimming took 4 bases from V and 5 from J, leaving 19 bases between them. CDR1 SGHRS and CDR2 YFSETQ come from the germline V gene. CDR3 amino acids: CASSRLSGSPNNEQFF. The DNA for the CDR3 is TGCGCCAGCAGCAGGTTGTCCGGGTCACCAAACAATGAGCAGTTCTTC.

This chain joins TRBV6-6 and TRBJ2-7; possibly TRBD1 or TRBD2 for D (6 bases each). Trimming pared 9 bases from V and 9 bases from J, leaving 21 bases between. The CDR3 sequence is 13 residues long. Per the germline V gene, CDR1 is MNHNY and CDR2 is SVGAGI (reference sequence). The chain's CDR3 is CASRTDGRLGQYF. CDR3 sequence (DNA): TGTGCCAGTCGGACAGACGGGAGATTAGGGCAGTACTTC.

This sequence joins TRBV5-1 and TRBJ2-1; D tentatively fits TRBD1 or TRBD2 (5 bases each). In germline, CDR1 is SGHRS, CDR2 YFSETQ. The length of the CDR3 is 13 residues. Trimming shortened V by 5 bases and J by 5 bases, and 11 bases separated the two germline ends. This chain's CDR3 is CASRSGTNNEQFF. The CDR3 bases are TGCGCCAGCAGGTCCGGGACGAACAATGAGCAGTTCTTC.

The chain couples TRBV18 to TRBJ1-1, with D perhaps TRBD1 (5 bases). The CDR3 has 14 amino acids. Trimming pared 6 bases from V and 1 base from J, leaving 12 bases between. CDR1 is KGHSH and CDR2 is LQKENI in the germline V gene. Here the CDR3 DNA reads TGTGCCAGCTCGGGGGGACGGCAGAACACTGAAGCTTTCTTT. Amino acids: CASSGGRQNTEAFF.

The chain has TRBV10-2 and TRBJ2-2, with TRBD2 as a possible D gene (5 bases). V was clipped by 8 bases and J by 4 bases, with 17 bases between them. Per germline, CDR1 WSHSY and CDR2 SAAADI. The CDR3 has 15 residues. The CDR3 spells CASLLGKLGTGELFF. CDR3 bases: TGCGCCAGCTTACTAGGCAAACTGGGCACCGGGGAGCTGTTTTTT.

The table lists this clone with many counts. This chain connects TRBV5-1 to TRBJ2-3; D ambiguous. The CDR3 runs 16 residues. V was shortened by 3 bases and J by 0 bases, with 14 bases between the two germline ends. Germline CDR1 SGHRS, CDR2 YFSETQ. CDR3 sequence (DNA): TGCGCCAGCAGCTCGAGGTATAGCTCTAGCACAGATACGCAGTATTTT. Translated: CASSSRYSSSTDTQYF. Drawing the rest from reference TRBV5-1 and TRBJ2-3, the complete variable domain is KAGVTQTPRYLIKTRGQQVTLSCSPISGHRSVSWYQQTPGQGLQFLFEYFSETQRNKGNFPGRFSGRQFSNSRSEMNVSTLELGDSALYLCASSSRYSSSTDTQYFGPGTRLTVL.

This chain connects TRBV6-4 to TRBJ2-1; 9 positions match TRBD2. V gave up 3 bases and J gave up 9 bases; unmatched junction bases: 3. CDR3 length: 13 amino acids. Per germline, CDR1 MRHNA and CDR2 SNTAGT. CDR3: CASSDLTSGEQFF. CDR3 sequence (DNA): TGTGCCAGCAGTGATTTGACTAGCGGTGAGCAGTTCTTC.

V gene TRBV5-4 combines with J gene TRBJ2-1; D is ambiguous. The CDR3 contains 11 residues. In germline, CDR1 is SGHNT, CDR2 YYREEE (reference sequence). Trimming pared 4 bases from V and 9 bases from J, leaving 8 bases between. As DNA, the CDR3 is TGTGCCAGCAGCCTTGATGCTGAGCAGTTCTTC. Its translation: CASSLDAEQFF.

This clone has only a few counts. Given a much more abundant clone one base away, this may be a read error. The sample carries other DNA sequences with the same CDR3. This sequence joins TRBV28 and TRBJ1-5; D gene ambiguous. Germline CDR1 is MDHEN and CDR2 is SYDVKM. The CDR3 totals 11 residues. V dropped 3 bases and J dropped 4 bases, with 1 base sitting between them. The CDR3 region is CASSFNQPQHF. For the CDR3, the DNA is TGTGCCAGCAGTTTTAATCAGCCCCAGCATTTT.

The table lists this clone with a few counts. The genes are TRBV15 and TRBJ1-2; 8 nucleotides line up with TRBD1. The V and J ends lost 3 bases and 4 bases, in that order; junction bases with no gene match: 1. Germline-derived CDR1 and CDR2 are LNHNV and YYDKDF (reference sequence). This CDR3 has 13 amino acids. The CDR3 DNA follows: TGTGCCACCAGCAGTACAGGGGGCTATGGCTACACCTTC. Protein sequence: CATSSTGGYGYTF.